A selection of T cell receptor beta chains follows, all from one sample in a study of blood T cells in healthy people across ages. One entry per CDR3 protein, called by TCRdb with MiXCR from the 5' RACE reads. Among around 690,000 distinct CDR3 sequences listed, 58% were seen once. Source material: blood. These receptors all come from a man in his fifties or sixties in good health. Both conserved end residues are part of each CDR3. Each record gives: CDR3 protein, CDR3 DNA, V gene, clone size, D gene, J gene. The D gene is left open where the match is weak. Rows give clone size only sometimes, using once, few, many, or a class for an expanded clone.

CASSLGVAGALPDTQYF,TGCGCCAGCAGCTTGGGGGTAGCGGGGGCCCTCCCAGATACGCAGTATTTT,TRBV5-1,NA,TRBD2,TRBJ2-3
CSARVRRASGFEYF,TGCAGTGCTAGAGTCCGTCGAGCGTCGGGATTCGAGTACTTC,TRBV20-1,NA,NA,TRBJ2-4
CASSAVRGPYNEQFF,TGCGCCAGCAGTGCGGTCCGGGGGCCTTACAATGAGCAGTTCTTC,TRBV5-1,few,NA,TRBJ2-1
CSTGHPSSYVQYF,TGCAGTACCGGACACCCTTCCTCCTACGTGCAGTACTTC,TRBV20-1,NA,NA,TRBJ2-7
CASSPDGGGAEAFF,TGCGCCAGCAGCCCCGATGGGGGAGGCGCTGAAGCTTTCTTT,TRBV4-1,NA,NA,TRBJ1-1
CASSPRLQGARGGYTF,TGTGCCAGCAGCCCAAGACTACAGGGGGCGCGAGGTGGCTACACCTTC,TRBV13,many,TRBD1,TRBJ1-2
CASSEGPARGYTF,TGTGCCAGCAGTGAAGGGCCAGCGAGGGGCTACACCTTC,TRBV2,NA,NA,TRBJ1-2
CAISETGTSGGLSYNEQFF,TGTGCCATCAGTGAGACCGGGACTAGCGGGGGCCTCTCCTACAATGAGCAGTTCTTC,TRBV10-3,NA,TRBD2,TRBJ2-1
CASSEGPYQETQYF,TGTGCCAGCAGCGAGGGACCGTACCAAGAGACCCAGTACTTC,TRBV7-9,few,NA,TRBJ2-5
CASSALQGGYNEQFF,TGTGCCAGCAGTGCGCTCCAGGGGGGCTACAATGAGCAGTTCTTC,TRBV2,few,NA,TRBJ2-1
CASSHGLGGETQYF,TGTGCCAGCAGCCACGGACTAGGGGGAGAGACCCAGTACTTC,TRBV4-2,few,NA,TRBJ2-5
CASSLTDGFGEQYF,TGTGCCAGCAGCTTAACGGACGGCTTCGGCGAGCAGTACTTC,TRBV7-8,NA,NA,TRBJ2-7
CASRGGVQRGGCEQFF,TGCGCCAGCAGAGGTGGGGTCCAGCGGGGGGGTTGCGAGCAGTTCTTC,TRBV5-1,once,TRBD2,TRBJ2-1
CASGSQSTDTQYF,TGTGCCAGCGGGTCCCAAAGCACAGATACGCAGTATTTT,TRBV10-3,NA,NA,TRBJ2-3
CASSRVPAGGYEQYF,TGTGCCAGCAGCCGGGTCCCTGCAGGGGGCTACGAGCAGTACTTC,TRBV7-2,NA,TRBD1,TRBJ2-7
CASSAPGEQFF,TGTGCCAGCAGCGCCCCCGGTGAGCAGTTCTTC,TRBV7-2,NA,NA,TRBJ2-1
CSVDRVGQPQHF,TGCAGCGTTGACAGGGTCGGTCAGCCCCAGCATTTT,TRBV29-1,NA,NA,TRBJ1-5
CASSRGRGRDQPQHF,TGTGCCAGCAGTCGGGGCAGGGGGCGCGATCAGCCCCAGCATTTT,TRBV28,NA,TRBD1,TRBJ1-5
CSATKPPSGVYISYNEQYF,TGCAGTGCTACAAAGCCCCCTAGCGGGGTTTACATTTCCTACAATGAGCAGTACTTC,TRBV20-1,NA,TRBD2,TRBJ2-7
CASSPIGGNLQETQYF,TGTGCCAGCTCACCAATCGGGGGGAACCTTCAAGAGACCCAGTACTTC,TRBV18,NA,TRBD2,TRBJ2-5
CASSLARELNEQFF,TGCGCCAGCAGCTTGGCCAGGGAGCTCAATGAGCAGTTCTTC,TRBV5-1,NA,NA,TRBJ2-1
CASSVALRTTDTQYF,TGTGCCAGCAGCGTAGCTCTGAGGACCACAGATACGCAGTATTTT,TRBV9,NA,NA,TRBJ2-3
CASTPAGRVPYEQYF,TGTGCCAGCACCCCCGCGGGGCGAGTCCCCTACGAGCAGTACTTC,TRBV5-5,NA,NA,TRBJ2-7
CASSQGPQGPEQYF,TGCGCCAGCAGCCAAGGGCCCCAGGGGCCCGAGCAGTACTTC,TRBV4-1,NA,NA,TRBJ2-7
CASSLFKREAFF,TGTGCCAGCAGCTTATTTAAGCGTGAAGCTTTCTTT,TRBV7-8,NA,NA,TRBJ1-1
CASSKDSLWDSNEKLFF,TGTGCCAGCAGCAAAGATTCCCTTTGGGATTCAAATGAAAAACTGTTTTTT,TRBV21-1,NA,NA,TRBJ1-4
CAISDARQGPLLQYGYTF,TGTGCCATCAGTGACGCGAGACAGGGGCCCCTCCTTCAATATGGCTACACCTTC,TRBV10-3,few,TRBD1,TRBJ1-2
CASSEATEVQPQHF,TGCGCCAGCAGTGAGGCGACAGAAGTTCAGCCCCAGCATTTT,TRBV10-1,NA,NA,TRBJ1-5
CASSIDQSTFQPQHF,TGTGCCAGCAGCATCGACCAGAGCACGTTTCAGCCCCAGCATTTT,TRBV7-2,NA,NA,TRBJ1-5
CASSEPPDRHSFYGYTF,TGCGCCAGCAGTGAGCCGCCGGACAGGCATTCCTTCTATGGCTACACCTTC,TRBV10-2,NA,TRBD1,TRBJ1-2
CASSPLLAVRETQYF,TGTGCCAGCAGCCCCCTATTAGCGGTCCGAGAGACCCAGTACTTC,TRBV11-2,NA,NA,TRBJ2-5
CASSPAEGPYEQYF,TGTGCCAGCAGTCCTGCGGAGGGTCCCTACGAGCAGTACTTC,TRBV27,NA,NA,TRBJ2-7
CASSQDRQNTEAFF,TGCGCCAGCAGCCAAGACCGACAGAACACTGAAGCTTTCTTT,TRBV4-1,NA,NA,TRBJ1-1
CASSLEGGSILNTEAFF,TGTGCCAGCAGCTTGGAGGGAGGTTCGATACTGAACACTGAAGCTTTCTTT,TRBV5-5,NA,NA,TRBJ1-1
CASSYSLTSGGRHTQYF,TGTGCCAGCAGTTACTCGTTGACTAGCGGAGGGCGCCATACGCAGTATTTT,TRBV6-5,NA,TRBD2,TRBJ2-3
CASSAGTSVGTQYF,TGTGCCAGCAGTGCTGGGACTAGTGTCGGGACCCAGTACTTC,TRBV6-2/TRBV6-3,NA,TRBD2,TRBJ2-5
CASSSGQGARNEQFF,TGCGCCAGCAGCTCGGGACAGGGGGCCAGGAATGAGCAGTTCTTC,TRBV5-1,few,TRBD1,TRBJ2-1
CASSLGRQKTLTGELFF,TGTGCCAGCAGCTTAGGTCGGCAGAAAACACTCACCGGGGAGCTGTTTTTT,TRBV7-2,NA,NA,TRBJ2-2
CASSSDMYQETQYF,TGTGCCAGCAGCTCGGACATGTACCAAGAGACCCAGTACTTC,TRBV7-9,many,NA,TRBJ2-5
CASSDVQGDEKLFF,TGTGCCAGCAGTGACGTACAGGGGGATGAAAAACTGTTTTTT,TRBV2,few,TRBD1,TRBJ1-4
CASSGRTQYF,TGTGCCAGCAGCGGGCGTACGCAGTATTTT,TRBV2,NA,NA,TRBJ2-3
CASSLRASGVWGEKLFF,TGTGCCAGCAGTTTAAGGGCCTCGGGGGTGTGGGGTGAAAAACTGTTTTTT,TRBV27,NA,NA,TRBJ1-4
CASSLVGLAYEQFF,TGTGCCAGCAGCTTAGTCGGGCTAGCCTATGAGCAGTTCTTC,TRBV7-2,few,NA,TRBJ2-1
CASSLPGTAEAFF,TGTGCCAGCAGTCTCCCGGGGACAGCCGAAGCTTTCTTT,TRBV25-1,few,TRBD1,TRBJ1-1
CASSLEGVGQGRQYTSNEQFF,TGTGCCAGCAGCTTAGAAGGGGTCGGACAGGGGAGGCAATACACAAGCAATGAGCAGTTCTTC,TRBV7-6,few,TRBD1,TRBJ2-1
CASSWNRGPYEQYF,TGTGCCAGCAGCTGGAACAGGGGGCCCTACGAGCAGTACTTC,TRBV7-2,few,TRBD1,TRBJ2-7
CASSPGTDPPSGANVLTF,TGTGCCAGCAGCCCAGGGACGGATCCCCCCTCTGGGGCCAACGTCCTGACTTTC,TRBV7-8,NA,NA,TRBJ2-6
CASNSKGGSYF,TGTGCCAGCAACTCCAAGGGGGGTTCGTACTTC,TRBV2,NA,NA,TRBJ2-5
CAISEGPSLYNEQFF,TGTGCCATCAGTGAGGGACCGTCCCTATACAATGAGCAGTTCTTC,TRBV10-3,NA,NA,TRBJ2-1
CASSARTAAETQYF,TGTGCCAGCAGTGCCCGGACCGCCGCGGAGACCCAGTACTTC,TRBV28,few,NA,TRBJ2-5
CSSGPSGVQETQYF,TGTTCAAGTGGGCCTAGCGGGGTCCAAGAGACCCAGTACTTC,TRBV12-3/TRBV12-4,NA,TRBD2,TRBJ2-5
CASRPDTQYF,TGTGCCAGCAGGCCGGATACGCAGTATTTT,TRBV12-3/TRBV12-4,NA,NA,TRBJ2-3